This T cell receptor (beta chain) was observed in a study of blood T cell repertoires in COVID-19. Sequencing used immunoSEQ multiplex PCR; TCRdb keeps in-frame clones, though not all of them. This table has under 250,000 clones, more than 75% appearing once. The sequence came from a man between 50 and 59 years old who had recovered from COVID-19. Specimen: peripheral blood.

CDR3 DNA: TGCAGCGTTGCTCCGACAGGGGCTACCTACGAGCAGTACTTC. As protein: CSVAPTGATYEQYF. This sequence joins TRBV29-1 and TRBJ2-7; 8 nucleotides align to TRBD1. Germline-derived CDR1 and CDR2 are SQVTM and ANQGSEA. With V trimmed by 4 bases and J by 2 bases, 7 bases remained unmatched. The CDR3 sequence is 14 residues long.